One and the same sample provided the 20 T cell receptor beta chains below, sequenced in a study of shared clonotypes between healthy human individuals. Some clones are missing from TCRdb's copy, which holds only in-frame ones; the method was immunoSEQ multiplex PCR. The table has hundreds of thousands of clones, less than 85% seen once. Source material: memory CD4+ T cells sorted from blood. Documented subset: CD45RA-negative fraction. Receptors were obtained from a woman under 40 in good health.

The chain combines TRBV18 with TRBJ2-7; 12 nucleotides line up with TRBD2. Germline assignment: CDR1 KGHSH and CDR2 LQKENI. The CDR3 is 19 amino acids. V was pared by 3 bases and J by 5 bases, with 17 bases of the junction left unmatched. This CDR3 reads CASSPTRVFLAGGGHEQYF. The CDR3 nucleotides read TGTGCCAGCTCACCGACCCGGGTTTTCCTAGCGGGAGGGGGCCACGAGCAGTACTTC.

The chain joins TRBV27 to TRBJ2-1; maybe TRBD1 (7 bases). Trimming took off 5 bases at V and 8 bases at J, with 13 bases between the two ends. Germline values: CDR1 MNHEY, CDR2 SMNVEV (reference sequence). CDR3 length: 13 amino acids. The DNA of the CDR3 is TGTGCCAGCAGTGCCGACAGGGACTATGAGCAGTTCTTC. It codes for CASSADRDYEQFF.

The gene calls are TRBV5-1 and TRBJ1-3; tentative D call: TRBD1 (5 bases). The V and J ends lost 0 bases and 5 bases respectively, with 12 bases between them. Per germline, CDR1 SGHRS and CDR2 YFSETQ. CDR3 length: 15 amino acids. As DNA, the CDR3 is TGCGCCAGCAGCTTGGTCCAGGGCGCGCGAAACACCATATATTTT. Translating it yields CASSLVQGARNTIYF.

V and J are TRBV11-2 and TRBJ2-1, with 9 bases matching TRBD1. In germline, CDR1 is SGHAT, CDR2 FQNNGV. The CDR3 loop spans 19 amino acids. The V and J ends lost 2 bases and 2 bases, in that order; junction bases with no gene match: 13. CDR3 region: CASSLRGKAGQGTYNEQFF. For the CDR3, the DNA is TGTGCCAGCAGCTTACGGGGTAAAGCGGGACAGGGCACCTACAATGAGCAGTTCTTC.

Only a few counts were recorded for this clone. The chain joins TRBV2 to TRBJ1-5, with TRBD1 identical over 9 bases. The V and J ends lost 7 bases and 6 bases, in that order; junction bases with no gene match: 7. The CDR3 is 14 residues long. Germline loops: CDR1 SNHLY, CDR2 FYNNEI. The CDR3 loop is CASILDRGGQPQHF. The CDR3 DNA follows: TGTGCCAGCATTCTGGACAGGGGAGGTCAGCCCCAGCATTTT.

The chain combines TRBV28 with TRBJ1-1, with unresolved D. Germline CDR1 and CDR2: MDHEN and SYDVKM. The CDR3 length is 15 residues. Trimming took off 5 bases at V and 1 base at J, with 14 bases between the two ends. CDR3 residues: CASSGGEAANTEAFF. The CDR3 coding sequence is TGTGCCAGCAGTGGCGGGGAGGCGGCGAACACTGAAGCTTTCTTT. The variable domain in full, completed from reference TRBV28 and TRBJ1-1, reads DVKVTQSSRYLVKRTGEKVFLECVQDMDHENMFWYRQDPGLGLRLIYFSYDVKMKEKGDIPEGYSVSREKKERFSLILESASTNQTSMYLCASSGGEAANTEAFFGQGTRLTVV.

V and J are TRBV2 and TRBJ2-5; D is possibly TRBD1 (6 bases). V dropped 0 bases and J dropped 2 bases, with 10 bases sitting between them. The germline gives CDR1 SNHLY, CDR2 FYNNEI. The CDR3 runs to 15 residues. The CDR3 DNA sequence: TGTGCCAGCAGTGAAGCGCTCGGACAGCAAGAGACCCAGTACTTC. Translated: CASSEALGQQETQYF.

The V call is TRBV28, the J call TRBJ1-2; D perhaps matches TRBD1 (5 bases). The V gene lost 6 bases and the J gene lost 8 bases, with 16 bases spanning the gap. The CDR3 runs to 13 residues. CDR1 MDHEN and CDR2 SYDVKM come from the germline V gene. The CDR3 here is CASSVSLRGGYTF. The DNA of the CDR3 is TGTGCCAGCAGCGTATCCCTCCGGGGCGGCTACACCTTC.

The rearrangement uses TRBV5-6 and TRBJ1-2; 8 bases are a match to TRBD1. The CDR3 covers 16 residues. V was pared by 2 bases and J by 3 bases, with 9 bases of the junction left unmatched. Looked up from germline, CDR1 is SGHDT and CDR2 is YYEEEE. This CDR3 is CASSFLGGTGDYGYTF. The DNA for the CDR3 is TGTGCCAGCAGCTTCCTGGGTGGGACAGGAGACTATGGCTACACCTTC.

This chain links TRBV7-9 with TRBJ1-1, with D tentatively TRBD1 (5 bases). CDR3 length: 17 amino acids. Deletions cut 6 bases from V and 0 bases from J, with 20 bases between. Germline-derived CDR1 and CDR2 are SEHNR and FQNEAQ (reference sequence). CDR3 nucleotides: TGTGCCAGCAGTCGACCCCCCACAGGCGCGATGAACACTGAAGCTTTCTTT. Its translation is CASSRPPTGAMNTEAFF.

A few counts support this clone. The chain joins TRBV5-1 to TRBJ2-1; D not certain. CDR1 and CDR2 from the germline V gene are SGHRS and YFSETQ. This CDR3 is built from 14 residues. V lost 7 bases, J lost 0 bases, and 11 bases lay in between. CDR3 in amino acids: CASGPGNSYNEQFF. CDR3 sequence (DNA): TGCGCCAGCGGGCCAGGAAACTCCTACAATGAGCAGTTCTTC. Complete variable domain (other parts from reference TRBV5-1 and TRBJ2-1): KAGVTQTPRYLIKTRGQQVTLSCSPISGHRSVSWYQQTPGQGLQFLFEYFSETQRNKGNFPGRFSGRQFSNSRSEMNVSTLELGDSALYLCASGPGNSYNEQFFGPGTRLTVL.

The chain joins TRBV28 to TRBJ1-1; a weak D match, TRBD1 (5 bases). Germline V gives CDR1 MDHEN, CDR2 SYDVKM. Trimming removed 5 bases at V and 5 bases at J, with 12 bases between. The CDR3 covers 13 residues. The CDR3 region has the DNA TGTGCCAGCAGTGTAAGCAGGGTGACTGAAGCTTTCTTT. Translated: CASSVSRVTEAFF.

V gene TRBV7-1 combines with J gene TRBJ2-6; D gene ambiguous. TRBV7-1 is designated an ORF whose function remains uncertain. Trimming removed 4 bases at V and 5 bases at J, with 15 bases between. The CDR3 totals 16 residues. The CDR3 here is CASSLWAQSRANVLTF. CDR3 nucleotide sequence: TGTGCCAGCAGCTTGTGGGCACAAAGTCGGGCCAACGTCCTGACTTTC.

This sequence joins TRBV19 and TRBJ1-1; 9 bases agree with TRBD1. Trimming took 9 bases from V and 4 from J; bases not matched to a gene: 12. The CDR3 is 15 residues long. CDR1 LNHDA and CDR2 SQIVND come from the germline V gene (reference sequence). The CDR3 here is CASLKTGGIGTEAFF. The DNA of the CDR3 is TGTGCCAGCCTAAAAACAGGGGGCATCGGCACTGAAGCTTTCTTT.

The chain couples TRBV28 to TRBJ1-2, with TRBD1 identical over 9 bases. The CDR3 totals 14 residues. CDR1 is MDHEN, CDR2 SYDVKM, per germline. V gave up 5 bases and J gave up 8 bases; unmatched junction bases: 9. The CDR3 coding sequence is TGTGCCAGCAGTCCAGGACAGGGGTGGGGCGGCTACACCTTC. Translated: CASSPGQGWGGYTF.

This clone has a count of ten or more. The genes are TRBV5-1 and TRBJ2-7; D may correspond to TRBD1 or TRBD2 (5 bases each). V shed 3 bases and J shed 2 bases, with 21 bases lying between them. Germline CDR1 reads SGHRS; CDR2 reads YFSETQ. The CDR3 is made up of 17 amino acids. The CDR3 sequence: CASSSGFGARATYEQYF. The CDR3 bases are TGCGCCAGCAGCTCGGGGTTTGGTGCCAGGGCGACCTACGAGCAGTACTTC.

V and J are TRBV7-9 and TRBJ2-5; possibly TRBD1 for D (6 bases). The length of the CDR3 is 14 residues. Germline lookup yields CDR1 SEHNR and CDR2 FQNEAQ (reference sequence). Deletions cut 3 bases from V and 5 bases from J, with 13 bases between. The CDR3 is CASSFPTGSETQYF. The CDR3 nucleotides read TGTGCCAGCAGCTTCCCCACAGGGTCTGAGACCCAGTACTTC.

This clone was seen a single time. The chain couples TRBV5-1 to TRBJ2-5, with TRBD1 matching over 8 bases. Per the germline V gene, CDR1 is SGHRS and CDR2 is YFSETQ. This CDR3 is built from 13 residues. Losses at the gene ends were 5 bases for V and 7 bases for J; bases not matched to a gene: 7. CDR3 DNA: TGCGCCAGCAGTACGGGGACAGGAGTGACCCAGTACTTC. Its protein product is CASSTGTGVTQYF.

V is TRBV28 and J is TRBJ2-2; weak D call: TRBD1 (5 bases). The CDR3 totals 13 residues. Per germline, CDR1 MDHEN and CDR2 SYDVKM. V was cut by 8 bases and J by 8 bases, with 15 bases left in between. The DNA for the CDR3 is TGTGCCAGCCGGACACCGAGTGAAGGGGAGCTGTTTTTT. It codes for CASRTPSEGELFF.

This chain uses TRBV7-8 with TRBJ2-1; no clear D gene. This CDR3 is 13 amino acids long. Germline loops: CDR1 SGHVS, CDR2 FQNEAQ. Trimming removed 6 bases from V and 4 bases from J, with 10 bases in between. For the CDR3, the DNA is TGTGCCAGCAGGCTGGGCTCGTACAATGAGCAGTTCTTC. It specifies CASRLGSYNEQFF.